This T cell receptor beta chain was identified during a study of identical twins. General study results and limits: Possibly, invariant MAIT and iNKT cells partly confounded zero-insertion analyses. Reduced insertions were recorded for abundant cord blood beta clonotypes, with no such pattern in memory repertoires. Out-of-frame alpha sequences shared between twins exhibited an excess of low generation probability.

Worth noting for this clonotype: Its antigen is unidentified. Possible read error: a much larger clone is one base away.

Carrying unique molecular identifiers, the cDNA also gained a universal primer site through template switching. TCRdb recomputed calls from the 5' RACE reads with MiXCR, one row per CDR3 protein. The data hold about 1.7 million distinct CDR3 sequences, with about 32% observed a single time. The CDR3 sequence is 13 residues long. Germline CDR1 reads ENHRY; CDR2 reads SYGVKD. Sequenced sample: cord blood. This sequence was found in a newborn girl in good health. The chain links TRBV10-3 to TRBJ2-5; 7 bases are a match to TRBD2. The end of the DNA is better explained by TRBJ2-1, so the J call may be wrong. Here the CDR3 reads CAIRLAVQETQFF. Here the CDR3 DNA reads TGTGCCATCCGCCTAGCGGTCCAAGAGACCCAGTTCTTC.